The 24 T cell receptor beta chains presented below share a single source sample, sequenced in a study of a mutant IDH1 vaccine in newly diagnosed glioma. Profiling relied on immunoSEQ multiplex PCR, and the TCRdb table lists in-frame clones only, not all of them. The sample shows some 80,000 clones, 85% of them seen only once. For these TCRs, the target antigens are not known. Time point here: week 23, last vaccination. Topical imiquimod was applied with each vaccine dose, which held 300 ug of mutant IDH1 20-mer peptide. The input for sequencing was PBMCs, taken from a glioma patient whose treatment included an IDH1 peptide vaccine. Receptor source: a woman aged 50 to 60 with glioma.

This clone was seen ten or more times. The rearrangement links TRBV6-1 to TRBJ1-5; the D is unclear. The CDR3 is 15 amino acids. The germline V gene has CDR1 MNHNS and CDR2 SASEGT. The V end lost 3 bases, the J end lost 5 bases, and 14 bases lay between the germline ends. The CDR3: CASSEGSIDDQPQHF. The CDR3 bases are TGTGCCAGCAGTGAGGGAAGTATTGACGATCAGCCCCAGCATTTT.

This clone was counted once. V and J are TRBV7-9 and TRBJ1-4; 7 bases match TRBD1. The CDR3 is made up of 15 amino acids. CDR1 and CDR2 (germline): SEHNR, FQNEAQ (reference sequence). V lost 7 bases to trimming and J lost 7 bases; unmatched junction nucleotides: 12. The DNA of the CDR3 is TGTGCCAGCACCCTAAGACAGGGAGGCGCTGAAAAACTGTTTTTT. Amino acid sequence: CASTLRQGGAEKLFF.

The J gene is TRBJ2-1, the V gene TRBV19; D is possibly TRBD1 (6 bases). Trimming pared 2 bases from V and 7 bases from J, leaving 15 bases between. CDR1 is LNHDA and CDR2 is SQIVND in the germline V gene (reference sequence). The CDR3 length is 15 residues. The CDR3 nucleotides are TGTGCCAGTAGTATACGAACCTCAACAGGGAATGAGCAGTTCTTC. Protein: CASSIRTSTGNEQFF.

The chain combines TRBV18 with TRBJ2-2; 11 bases are a match to TRBD1. The CDR3 is 16 residues long. Germline V gives CDR1 KGHSH, CDR2 LQKENI. V lost 8 bases, J lost 2 bases, and 7 bases stayed unmatched. This chain's CDR3 is CASTGQGAFNTGELFF. DNA of the CDR3: TGTGCCAGCACCGGACAGGGGGCTTTTAACACCGGGGAGCTGTTTTTT.

V and J are TRBV4-1 and TRBJ2-7; TRBD2 agrees at 11 bases. Germline V gives CDR1 MGHRA, CDR2 YSYEKL. The CDR3 extends over 14 amino acids. Losses at the gene ends were 4 bases for V and 2 bases for J; bases not matched to a gene: 1. The CDR3 is CASSRGLAAYEQYF. For the CDR3, the DNA is TGCGCCAGCAGCCGGGGACTAGCGGCCTACGAGCAGTACTTC.

This chain links TRBV6-5 with TRBJ1-1; no clear D gene. The length of the CDR3 is 10 residues. The ends were cut back, 6 bases at V and 7 bases at J, with 6 bases in the middle. Germline loops: CDR1 MNHEY, CDR2 SVGAGI. The CDR3 region is CASRVGEAFF. The CDR3 DNA is TGTGCCAGCAGGGTGGGTGAAGCTTTCTTT.

This clone was counted once. V and J are TRBV5-6 and TRBJ1-2; D ambiguous. Looked up from germline, CDR1 is SGHDT and CDR2 is YYEEEE. Trimming removed 4 bases at V and 9 bases at J, with 13 bases between. This CDR3 is 12 amino acids long. CDR3 in amino acids: CASSTDGLSYTF. In DNA form, the CDR3 reads TGTGCCAGCAGCACGGACGGTCTTAGCTACACCTTC.

This chain joins TRBV9 and TRBJ1-1; unclear D gene. The germline V gene encodes CDR1 SGDLS and CDR2 YYNGEE. CDR3 length: 15 amino acids. The germline V and J ends were trimmed by 3 bases and 1 base, with 13 bases remaining between them. CDR3 bases: TGTGCCAGCAGCGATAGGCCCAGTGGGAACACTGAAGCTTTCTTT. This sequence encodes CASSDRPSGNTEAFF. Together with reference TRBV9 and TRBJ1-1, the CDR3 gives the full variable domain: DSGVTQTPKHLITATGQRVTLRCSPRSGDLSVYWYQQSLDQGLQFLIQYYNGEERAKGNILERFSAQQFPDLHSELNLSSLELGDSALYFCASSDRPSGNTEAFFGQGTRLTVV.

The rearrangement uses TRBV7-2 and TRBJ1-1; 8 nucleotides match TRBD1. The CDR3 totals 16 residues. V shed 0 bases, J shed 6 bases, and the junction held 9 bases outside the gene matches. CDR1 and CDR2 from the germline V gene are SGHTA and FQGNSA. The CDR3 DNA follows: TGTGCCAGCAGCTTAGCGCTCGCAGGGGGCGGGGCTGAAGCTTTCTTT. Its translation is CASSLALAGGGAEAFF.

The genes are TRBV7-8 and TRBJ1-2; TRBD1 aligns across 7 bases. CDR1 is SGHVS, CDR2 FQNEAQ, per germline. The V gene end was trimmed by 5 bases and the J gene end by 7 bases; junction bases not matched to a gene: 13. There are 15 residues in the CDR3. Written as DNA, the CDR3 is TGTGCCAGCAGCCCCTACAGGACAGGCTCGATTGGCTACACCTTC. This codes for CASSPYRTGSIGYTF.

This rearrangement joins TRBV11-2 to TRBJ1-1; a possible D gene is TRBD1 (5 bases). Trimming stripped 1 base from V and 1 base from J, with 13 bases between. In germline, CDR1 is SGHAT, CDR2 FQNNGV. This CDR3 spans 16 amino acids. CDR3 DNA sequence: TGTGCCAGCAGCTTAGTAGGCAGGGTGGAGAACACTGAAGCTTTCTTT. It yields the protein CASSLVGRVENTEAFF.

The chain combines TRBV28 with TRBJ2-6; D not certain. Trimming left V 5 bases short and J 0 bases short, with 5 bases between. This CDR3 contains 14 residues. CDR1 and CDR2 (germline): MDHEN, SYDVKM. The CDR3 loop is CASSPFSGANVLTF. CDR3 bases: TGTGCCAGCAGTCCCTTCTCTGGGGCCAACGTCCTGACTTTC.

This chain links TRBV7-9 with TRBJ2-3; 9 positions agree with TRBD2. The V segment lost 2 bases and the J segment 2 bases; nucleotides outside the gene matches: 2. The CDR3 loop spans 15 amino acids. From germline, CDR1 is SEHNR and CDR2 FQNEAQ (reference sequence). The CDR3 is CASSLLAGYTDTQYF. CDR3 DNA sequence: TGTGCCAGCAGCTTACTAGCGGGGTACACAGATACGCAGTATTTT.

V and J are TRBV7-9 and TRBJ2-5; 9 bases agree with TRBD2. Judging by the DNA end, TRBJ2-7 fits better; the J call may be wrong. CDR1 and CDR2 (germline): SEHNR, FQNEAQ (reference sequence). The CDR3 runs 14 residues. CDR3: CASSPPGLATEQYF. CDR3 DNA: TGTGCCAGCAGCCCGCCGGGACTAGCTACCGAGCAGTACTTC.

This chain links TRBV7-9 with TRBJ2-7; 10 bases align to TRBD1. Germline V lookup: CDR1 SEHNR, CDR2 FQNEAQ (reference sequence). The CDR3 has 15 residues. With 5 bases clipped from V and 1 base from J, the junction kept 5 bases outside the gene matches. The CDR3 protein is CASSPRDRGSYEQYF. For the CDR3, the DNA is TGTGCCAGCAGCCCCCGGGACAGGGGTTCCTACGAGCAGTACTTC.

This CDR3 is CASKIDSDPNNSPLHF. The CDR3 nucleotides read TGTGCCAGCAAAATAGACTCGGATCCTAATAATTCACCCCTCCACTTT. The chain couples TRBV27 to TRBJ1-6, with D hard to call. The V end lost 7 bases, the J end lost 5 bases, and 18 bases lay between the germline ends. The CDR3 contains 16 residues. Germline CDR1 MNHEY, CDR2 SMNVEV (reference sequence).

The rearrangement joins TRBV28 to TRBJ2-7; D is ambiguous. Germline lookup yields CDR1 MDHEN and CDR2 SYDVKM. The CDR3 is made up of 11 amino acids. V lost 5 bases and J 7 bases, leaving 9 bases between the germline ends. CDR3: CASSTDREQYF. The CDR3 DNA is TGTGCCAGCAGTACCGACCGGGAGCAGTACTTC.

The CDR3 DNA reads as TGCGCCAGCAGCCAAGATCGAGGGACAGGGGGTTCTGGGGCCAACGTCCTGACTTTC. Translated: CASSQDRGTGGSGANVLTF. The chain is built from TRBV4-1 and TRBJ2-6, with 11 nucleotides matching TRBD1. The germline CDR1 and CDR2 sequences are MGHRA and YSYEKL. V gave up 0 bases and J gave up 1 base; unmatched junction bases: 5. This CDR3 has 19 residues.

This clone was detected only a few times. J is TRBJ1-2 and V is TRBV5-1; 7 positions match TRBD1. V trimming: 5 bases; J trimming: 3 bases; junction bases outside the gene matches: 4. This CDR3 is 13 amino acids long. Per the germline V gene, CDR1 is SGHRS and CDR2 is YFSETQ. Here the CDR3 DNA reads TGCGCCAGCAGTCGAACAGGGGACTATGGCTACACCTTC. Amino acid sequence: CASSRTGDYGYTF.

The sample holds one count of this clone. The chain combines TRBV10-3 with TRBJ2-7, with D unclear. The length of the CDR3 is 13 residues. V dropped 6 bases and J dropped 0 bases, with 9 bases sitting between them. CDR1 is ENHRY and CDR2 is SYGVKD in the germline V gene. The CDR3 loop reads CAIRIDGSYEQYF. The CDR3 nucleotides are TGTGCCATCAGGATCGACGGCTCCTACGAGCAGTACTTC.

The chain joins TRBV19 to TRBJ1-5; a weak D match, TRBD1 (5 bases). Per the germline V gene, CDR1 is LNHDA and CDR2 is SQIVND (reference sequence). This CDR3 comprises 15 residues. Between the trimmed V and J ends, which lost 3 bases and 0 bases, there was a span of 9 bases. CDR3 protein: CASSIWGTSNQPQHF. CDR3 bases: TGTGCCAGTAGTATCTGGGGGACTAGCAATCAGCCCCAGCATTTT.

This sequence joins TRBV5-1 and TRBJ1-6; TRBD1 might be the D (5 bases). This CDR3 comprises 16 residues. CDR1 and CDR2 (germline): SGHRS, YFSETQ. V lost 0 bases and J lost 9, with 16 bases in between. The CDR3 sequence: CASSLGGRAGSSPLHF. CDR3 nucleotides: TGCGCCAGCAGCTTGGGGGGCAGGGCCGGGAGTTCACCCCTCCACTTT.

V is TRBV18 and J is TRBJ1-1; possible D gene TRBD1, 5 bases. V was shortened by 2 bases and J by 5 bases, with 15 bases between the two germline ends. There are 15 residues in the CDR3. Germline V gives CDR1 KGHSH, CDR2 LQKENI. CDR3 protein: CASSPGTGRRTEAFF. CDR3 coding DNA: TGTGCCAGCTCACCAGGGACTGGTCGGCGGACTGAAGCTTTCTTT.

The chain couples TRBV5-1 to TRBJ1-4, with 7 bases matching TRBD1. J lost 3 bases, V lost 7 bases, and 3 bases had no gene match. CDR1 SGHRS and CDR2 YFSETQ come from the germline V gene. The CDR3 extends over 13 amino acids. The CDR3 sequence is CASSTGANEKLFF. In DNA, the CDR3 is TGCGCCAGCTCTACAGGGGCTAATGAAAAACTGTTTTTT.